A single sample is the source of the 20 T cell receptor beta chains below, sequenced in a study of blood T cell repertoires in COVID-19. Clones were read by immunoSEQ multiplex PCR, and TCRdb kept only the in-frame ones, dropping some. The table has about 140,000 clones, approximately 80% seen once. The sequenced sample was peripheral blood. These receptors all come from a human donor in a cohort sampled during active COVID-19.

J is TRBJ2-1 and V is TRBV6-5; TRBD2 aligns across 10 bases. Germline assignment: CDR1 MNHEY and CDR2 SVGAGI. CDR3 size: 16 residues. V trimming: 2 bases; J trimming: 7 bases; junction bases outside the gene matches: 8. This CDR3 reads CASSYGSGGIWNEQFF. DNA for the CDR3: TGTGCCAGCAGTTACGGTAGCGGGGGGATATGGAATGAGCAGTTCTTC.

The rearrangement links TRBV5-1 to TRBJ2-1; 7 bases agree with TRBD1. Unmatched junction bases numbered 4, after V lost 2 bases and J lost 5 bases. The germline V gene encodes CDR1 SGHRS and CDR2 YFSETQ. CDR3 size: 14 residues. The chain's CDR3 is CASSFPQGNNEQFF. CDR3 nucleotides: TGCGCCAGCAGCTTCCCACAGGGGAACAATGAGCAGTTCTTC.

J is TRBJ1-5 and V is TRBV5-6; D uncertain. V lost 4 bases and J lost 4, with 18 bases in between. The CDR3 covers 16 residues. CDR1 and CDR2 from the germline V gene are SGHDT and YYEEEE. The CDR3 loop is CASSQKGLGENQPQHF. The CDR3 nucleotides are TGTGCCAGCAGCCAGAAAGGACTTGGGGAAAATCAGCCCCAGCATTTT.

The chain employs TRBV28 and TRBJ1-2; D ambiguous. Germline values: CDR1 MDHEN, CDR2 SYDVKM. The V and J ends lost 2 bases and 7 bases respectively, with 17 bases between them. This CDR3 has 15 amino acids. This chain's CDR3 is CASSLMPQNRGGYTF. The CDR3 DNA reads TGTGCCAGCAGTTTAATGCCACAAAACCGCGGTGGCTACACCTTC.

This clone has only one observation. The rearrangement joins TRBV24-1 to TRBJ2-3, with 10 bases matching TRBD2. The CDR3 length is 16 residues. CDR1 and CDR2 from the germline V gene are KGHDR and SFDVKD. V lost 4 bases, J lost 1 base, and 4 bases stayed unmatched. The CDR3 region is CATSDRTSGGTDTQYF. DNA of the CDR3: TGTGCCACCAGTGACCGGACTAGCGGAGGCACAGATACGCAGTATTTT.

About this clone: The identical CDR3 is also encoded by other nucleotide sequences in the sample. The chain uses TRBV5-4 and TRBJ1-6; possible D gene TRBD1, 6 bases. The CDR3 is 15 amino acids. Germline values: CDR1 SGHNT, CDR2 YYREEE (reference sequence). The V gene lost 2 bases and the J gene lost 6 bases, with 12 bases spanning the gap. In DNA form, the CDR3 reads TGTGCCAGCAGCTTAGATACAGGGCGTAATTCACCCCTCCACTTT. It is translated as CASSLDTGRNSPLHF.

The chain combines TRBV27 with TRBJ2-1; 8 positions agree with TRBD1. The ends lost 3 bases at V and 5 bases at J; junction bases unmatched: 9. Germline lookup yields CDR1 MNHEY and CDR2 SMNVEV (reference sequence). The CDR3 loop spans 16 amino acids. The CDR3 region is CASSFPVGTGHNEQFF. In nucleotides, the CDR3 is TGTGCCAGCAGTTTCCCAGTTGGGACAGGTCACAATGAGCAGTTCTTC.

The rearrangement uses TRBV11-3 and TRBJ2-7; possible D gene TRBD2, 5 bases. Per germline, CDR1 SGHNT and CDR2 YENEEA. The CDR3 extends over 12 amino acids. The V and J ends lost 0 bases and 6 bases respectively, with 6 bases between them. The CDR3 sequence: CASSLDRGEQYF. The CDR3 DNA follows: TGTGCCAGCAGCTTAGATCGGGGCGAGCAGTACTTC.

In the case of this clone: In the same sample, other DNA sequences code for this CDR3. The chain combines TRBV6-5 with TRBJ1-3; maybe TRBD1 (5 bases). The CDR3 runs 14 residues. CDR1 and CDR2 (germline): MNHEY, SVGAGI. Trimming left V 5 bases short and J 4 bases short, with 12 bases between. CDR3 nucleotide sequence: TGTGCCAGCAGTACACCCGGGGGGGGAAACACCATATATTTT. Encoded protein: CASSTPGGGNTIYF.

This clone was detected a few times. J is TRBJ2-2 and V is TRBV5-1; D is possibly TRBD1 (5 bases). There are 14 residues in the CDR3. The germline V gene has CDR1 SGHRS and CDR2 YFSETQ. Trimming pared 1 base from V and 8 bases from J, leaving 12 bases between. CDR3: CASSLSQGNGELFF. The CDR3 bases are TGCGCCAGCAGCTTGTCGCAGGGAAATGGGGAGCTGTTTTTT. The full variable domain, in which reference TRBV5-1 and TRBJ2-2 provide the parts outside the CDR3, is KAGVTQTPRYLIKTRGQQVTLSCSPISGHRSVSWYQQTPGQGLQFLFEYFSETQRNKGNFPGRFSGRQFSNSRSEMNVSTLELGDSALYLCASSLSQGNGELFFGEGSRLTVL.

V is TRBV6-5 and J is TRBJ2-3, with 9 bases that match TRBD2. The CDR3 has 14 residues. Germline CDR1 is MNHEY and CDR2 is SVGAGI. V gave up 5 bases and J gave up 6 bases; unmatched junction bases: 6. CDR3 sequence reads: CASSRGLAPDTQYF. CDR3 bases: TGTGCCAGCAGTAGGGGACTAGCCCCCGATACGCAGTATTTT.

The V and J genes are TRBV7-2 and TRBJ1-2; 11 positions match TRBD1. Trimming took 5 bases from V and 6 from J; bases not matched to a gene: 11. This CDR3 contains 16 residues. The germline gives CDR1 SGHTA, CDR2 FQGNSA. The CDR3 nucleotides are TGTGCCAGCAGCCTGTACGCGGGACAGGGGGAGAATGGCTACACCTTC. Its translation is CASSLYAGQGENGYTF.

This clone was observed a handful of times. The chain has TRBV6-2 or TRBV6-3 and TRBJ2-7, with TRBD2 as a possible D gene (6 bases). Deletions cut 5 bases from V and 12 bases from J, with 20 bases between. There are 13 residues in the CDR3. CDR1 is MNHEY and CDR2 is SVGEGT in the germline V gene. The CDR3 nucleotides read TGTGCCAGCAGTCCGGAGGGTGCCTGGATAGGGTACTTC. As protein: CASSPEGAWIGYF.

The chain has TRBV28 and TRBJ1-6; 8 bases line up with TRBD1. Looked up from germline, CDR1 is MDHEN and CDR2 is SYDVKM. The CDR3 length is 13 residues. Losses at the gene ends were 6 bases for V and 10 bases for J; bases not matched to a gene: 5. This CDR3 reads CASRRQGLSPLHF. CDR3 coding DNA: TGTGCCAGCAGAAGACAGGGGTTGTCACCCCTCCACTTT.

CDR3 DNA: TGTGCCAGCAGCGTAGATTCTGGCATTGAGTTCTTC. Translating it yields CASSVDSGIEFF. The rearrangement joins TRBV9 to TRBJ2-1; D remains unclear. Germline assignment: CDR1 SGDLS and CDR2 YYNGEE. With 0 bases removed from V and 14 bases from J, the gap between germline ends came to 12 bases. This CDR3 is built from 12 residues. The full variable domain, its missing parts supplied by reference TRBV9 and TRBJ2-1, is DSGVTQTPKHLITATGQRVTLRCSPRSGDLSVYWYQQSLDQGLQFLIQYYNGEERAKGNILERFSAQQFPDLHSELNLSSLELGDSALYFCASSVDSGIEFFGPGTRLTVL.

This chain connects TRBV5-1 to TRBJ2-7; 9 bases map to TRBD2. V was clipped by 0 bases and J by 3 bases; unmatched bases: 4. The CDR3 is 15 amino acids. Germline V CDR1 and CDR2: SGHRS, YFSETQ. The CDR3 region has the DNA TGCGCCAGCAGCTTGGCCGGGACTAGCAACTACGAGCAGTACTTC. It encodes CASSLAGTSNYEQYF.

The V and J genes are TRBV30 and TRBJ1-1, with TRBD1 identical over 7 bases. The germline V gene has CDR1 GTSNPN and CDR2 SVGIG (reference sequence). This CDR3 is built from 14 residues. V dropped 2 bases and J dropped 1; count of bases not matched to a gene: 4. This chain's CDR3 is CAWSPDRENTEAFF. In DNA form, the CDR3 reads TGTGCCTGGAGTCCTGACAGGGAGAACACTGAAGCTTTCTTT. Filled out from reference TRBV30 and TRBJ1-1, the complete variable domain reads SQTIHQWPATLVQPVGSPLSLECTVEGTSNPNLYWYRQAAGRGLQLLFYSVGIGQISSEVPQNLSASRPQDRQFILSSKKLLLSDSGFYLCAWSPDRENTEAFFGQGTRLTVV.

CDR3 amino acids: CASNGLRYSTDTQYF. The DNA of the CDR3 is TGCGCCAGCAATGGACTCCGCTATAGCACAGATACGCAGTATTTT. The chain combines TRBV10-1 with TRBJ2-3; tentatively, D is TRBD2 (5 bases). The germline CDR1 and CDR2 sequences are WNHNN and SYGVQD (reference sequence). Between the trimmed V and J ends, which lost 7 bases and 0 bases, there was a span of 14 bases. CDR3 length: 15 amino acids.

This chain uses TRBV18 with TRBJ1-2, with a tentative D call TRBD1 (6 bases). CDR3 length equals 15 residues. The germline V and J ends were trimmed by 8 bases and 0 bases, with 16 bases remaining between them. Germline CDR1 and CDR2: KGHSH and LQKENI. CDR3 sequence: CASTSPGQTNYGYTF. The DNA of the CDR3 is TGTGCCAGCACGAGTCCGGGACAAACTAACTATGGCTACACCTTC.

The chain employs TRBV9 and TRBJ2-6; D unresolved. Germline V lookup: CDR1 SGDLS, CDR2 YYNGEE. The V and J ends lost 3 bases and 1 base respectively, with 11 bases between them. The CDR3 covers 16 residues. The CDR3 nucleotides are TGTGCCAGCAGCGACTCCCGGGTGTCTGGGGCCAACGTCCTGACTTTC. The encoded protein is CASSDSRVSGANVLTF. The complete variable domain, with remaining parts taken from reference TRBV9 and TRBJ2-6, reads DSGVTQTPKHLITATGQRVTLRCSPRSGDLSVYWYQQSLDQGLQFLIQYYNGEERAKGNILERFSAQQFPDLHSELNLSSLELGDSALYFCASSDSRVSGANVLTFGAGSRLTVL.